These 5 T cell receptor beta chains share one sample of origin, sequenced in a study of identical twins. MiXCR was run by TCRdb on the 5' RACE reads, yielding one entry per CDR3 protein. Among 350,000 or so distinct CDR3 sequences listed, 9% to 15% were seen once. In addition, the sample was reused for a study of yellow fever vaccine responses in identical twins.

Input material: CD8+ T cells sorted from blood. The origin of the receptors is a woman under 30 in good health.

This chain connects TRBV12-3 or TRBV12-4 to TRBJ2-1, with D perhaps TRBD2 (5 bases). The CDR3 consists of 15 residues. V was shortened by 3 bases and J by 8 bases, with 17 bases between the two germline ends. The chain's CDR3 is CASSLTKPPLDEQFF. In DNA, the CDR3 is TGTGCCAGCAGTTTGACTAAGCCCCCCTTGGATGAGCAGTTCTTC.

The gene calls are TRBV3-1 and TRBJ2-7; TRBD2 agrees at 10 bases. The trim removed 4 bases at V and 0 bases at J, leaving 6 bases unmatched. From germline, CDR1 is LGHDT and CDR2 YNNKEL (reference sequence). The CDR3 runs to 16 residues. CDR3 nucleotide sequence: TGTGCCAGCAGCCCTATTGGACTAGCGGACTCCTACGAGCAGTACTTC. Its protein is CASSPIGLADSYEQYF.

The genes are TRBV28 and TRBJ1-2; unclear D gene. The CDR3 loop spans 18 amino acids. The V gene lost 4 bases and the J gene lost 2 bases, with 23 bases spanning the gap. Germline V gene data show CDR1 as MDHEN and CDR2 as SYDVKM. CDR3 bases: TGTGCCAGCAGTTCCCTACTCTCCGGGCGCAGTTTAAACTATGGCTACACCTTC. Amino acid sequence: CASSSLLSGRSLNYGYTF.

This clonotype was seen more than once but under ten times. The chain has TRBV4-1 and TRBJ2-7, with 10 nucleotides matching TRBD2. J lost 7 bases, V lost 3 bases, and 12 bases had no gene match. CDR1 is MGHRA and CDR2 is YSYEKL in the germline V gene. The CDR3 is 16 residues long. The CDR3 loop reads CASSQRGLAGDREQYF. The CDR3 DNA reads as TGCGCCAGCAGCCAGAGGGGTCTAGCGGGAGACAGAGAGCAGTACTTC.

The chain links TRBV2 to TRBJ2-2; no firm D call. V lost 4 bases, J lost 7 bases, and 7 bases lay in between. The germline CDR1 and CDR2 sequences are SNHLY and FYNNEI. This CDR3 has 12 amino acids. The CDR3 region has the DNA TGTGCCAGCAGTGTTACAGACGGGGAGCTGTTTTTT. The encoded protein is CASSVTDGELFF.